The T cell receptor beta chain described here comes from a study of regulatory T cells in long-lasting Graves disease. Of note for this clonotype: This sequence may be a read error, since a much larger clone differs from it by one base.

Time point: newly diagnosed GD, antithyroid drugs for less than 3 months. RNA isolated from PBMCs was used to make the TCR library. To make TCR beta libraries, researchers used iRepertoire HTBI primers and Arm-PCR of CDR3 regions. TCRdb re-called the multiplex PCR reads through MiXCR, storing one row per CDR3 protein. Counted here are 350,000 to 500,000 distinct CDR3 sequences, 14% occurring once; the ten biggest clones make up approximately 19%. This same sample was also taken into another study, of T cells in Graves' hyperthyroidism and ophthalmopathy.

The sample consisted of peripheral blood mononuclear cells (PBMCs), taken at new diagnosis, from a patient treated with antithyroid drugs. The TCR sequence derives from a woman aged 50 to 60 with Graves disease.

CDR3 residues: CAGSFSQNTGELFF. The DNA of the CDR3 is TGTGCCGGCAGCTTTTCACAGAACACCGGGGAGCTGTTTTTT. The chain uses TRBV7-8 and TRBJ2-2; D gene unclear. The CDR3 runs to 14 residues. The V gene's germline CDR1 is SGHVS and CDR2 FQNEAQ.